The source of this TCR beta chain is a study of regulatory T cells in long-lasting Graves disease. General study points: Blood alone, not thyroid tissue, was studied. New patients shared fewer public clonotypes (approximately 970) than persistent patients did (around 2,700).

The table lists this clonotype with many counts. Its antigen remains unidentified. Construction of the TCR beta libraries employed iRepertoire HTBI primers in conjunction with Arm-PCR of CDR3 regions. TCRdb independently ran MiXCR on the multiplex PCR reads; one entry per CDR3 protein. The sample carries fewer than 650,000 distinct CDR3 sequences, 16% recorded once. Germline values: CDR1 DFQATT, CDR2 SNEGSKA (reference sequence). CDR3 length equals 10 residues. V lost 3 bases, J lost 11 bases, and 2 bases stayed unmatched. Time point indicated: newly diagnosed GD, antithyroid drugs for less than 3 months. Extracted RNA from PBMCs served as the source of the TCR library. The sample was also reused in another study, on T cells in Graves' hyperthyroidism and ophthalmopathy.

This chain uses TRBV20-1 with TRBJ1-1; 8 bases fit TRBD1. Here the sequenced sample was peripheral blood mononuclear cells (PBMCs), taken at new diagnosis, from a patient treated with antithyroid drugs. This receptor was taken from a young man with Graves disease. CDR3 amino acids: CSASNRGAFF. CDR3 coding DNA: TGCAGTGCTAGCAACAGGGGGGCTTTCTTT.